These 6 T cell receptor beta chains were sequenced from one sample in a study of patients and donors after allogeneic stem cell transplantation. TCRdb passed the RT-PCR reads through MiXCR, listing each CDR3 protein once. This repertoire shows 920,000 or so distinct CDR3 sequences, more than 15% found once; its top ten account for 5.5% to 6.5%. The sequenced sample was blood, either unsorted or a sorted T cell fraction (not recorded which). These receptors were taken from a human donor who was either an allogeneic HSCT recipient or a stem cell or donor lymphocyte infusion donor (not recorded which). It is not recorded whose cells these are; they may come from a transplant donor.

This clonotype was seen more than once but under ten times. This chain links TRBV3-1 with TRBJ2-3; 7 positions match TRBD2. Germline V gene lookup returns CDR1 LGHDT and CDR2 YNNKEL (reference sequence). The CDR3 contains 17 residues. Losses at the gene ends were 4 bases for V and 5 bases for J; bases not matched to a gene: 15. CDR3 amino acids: CASSLIRPSGVVDTQYF. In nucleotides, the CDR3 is TGTGCCAGCAGCCTAATTCGACCTAGCGGCGTTGTAGATACGCAGTATTTT.

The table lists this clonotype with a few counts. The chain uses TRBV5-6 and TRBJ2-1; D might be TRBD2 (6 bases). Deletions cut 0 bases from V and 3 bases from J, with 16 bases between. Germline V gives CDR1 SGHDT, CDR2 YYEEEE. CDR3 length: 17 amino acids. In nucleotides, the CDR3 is TGTGCCAGCAGCTTGGGGGGGGAGAACCTCTACTACAATGAGCAGTTCTTC. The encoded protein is CASSLGGENLYYNEQFF.

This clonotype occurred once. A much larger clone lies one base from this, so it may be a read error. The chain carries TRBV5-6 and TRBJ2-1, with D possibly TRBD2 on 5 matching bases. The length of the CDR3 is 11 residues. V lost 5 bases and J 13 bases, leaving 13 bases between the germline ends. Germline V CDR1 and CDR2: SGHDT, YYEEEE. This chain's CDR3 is CASSRGLNQFF. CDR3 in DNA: TGTGCCAGCAGTCGAGGACTGAACCAGTTCTTC.

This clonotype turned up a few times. CDR3 in amino acids: CASSQGLDEGEAFF. The CDR3 nucleotides read TGTGCCAGCAGCCAAGGGTTGGACGAAGGTGAAGCTTTCTTT. The genes are TRBV4-2 and TRBJ1-1; D ambiguous. Germline loops: CDR1 LGHNA, CDR2 YNFKEQ. The ends were cut back, 1 base at V and 7 bases at J, with 13 bases in the middle. The CDR3 is 14 amino acids.

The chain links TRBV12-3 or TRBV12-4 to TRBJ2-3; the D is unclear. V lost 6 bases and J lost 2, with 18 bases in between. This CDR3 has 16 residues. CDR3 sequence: CASRKDMALTTDTQYF. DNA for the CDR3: TGTGCCAGCAGGAAAGACATGGCCCTAACCACAGATACGCAGTATTTT.

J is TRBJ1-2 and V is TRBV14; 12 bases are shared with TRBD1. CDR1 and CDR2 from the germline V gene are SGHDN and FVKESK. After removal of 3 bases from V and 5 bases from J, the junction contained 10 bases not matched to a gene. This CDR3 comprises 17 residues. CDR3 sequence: CASSQTWDRGRGYGYTF. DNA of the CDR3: TGTGCCAGCAGCCAGACCTGGGACAGGGGGCGCGGATATGGCTACACCTTC.